This TCR beta chain was documented in a study of a mutant IDH1 vaccine in newly diagnosed glioma (dated by TCRdb to the early 2020s). About the full investigation: Vaccination was initiated 4-6 weeks after radiotherapy alone, or concurrently with temozolomide cycles in the chemotherapy-containing groups. Before enrollment, most patients had been given radiochemotherapy with temozolomide as standard therapy, while the rest had received either radiotherapy alone or temozolomide alone. Longitudinal TCRB deep sequencing was done for about two dozen treated patients, wherever samples were available for exploratory analyses. Peripheral blood was collected at six visits: V03 (baseline), V05, V07, V10, V12 and V13. The roughly 32 treated patients were approximately 60% male and roughly 38% female, with a mean age of approximately 40 years. The week-35 safety follow-up took place at visit V12, and the week-47 end of study took place at visit V13. Paper-wide results and their limitations: Availability determined which PBMC samples were chosen for TCRB deep sequencing. Pseudoprogression appeared unrelated to alterations in the top peripheral T cell clonotypes detected by TCRB sequencing. Vaccine-induced immune responses across multiple MHC alleles were detected in 80% to 95% of patients. It was noted by the authors that analyses of patient blood samples could not be reproduced owing to sample limitations.

Comment on this clone: The target of this receptor is not known. No qualities accompany the bases; no much larger clone lies one base away.

Taken from the germline V gene, the CDR1 and CDR2 loops are LGHNT and FRNRAP. The trim is 0 bases for V and 8 bases for J, with a gap of 10 bases between the germline ends. The CDR3, from cysteine to phenylalanine, totals 13 residues. Only the CDR3 DNA is retained, 39 bases long and in frame from the first base. Library construction relied on the immunoSEQ multiplex PCR assay. The hsTCRB Kit was used according to the manufacturer's protocol to amplify rearranged TCR beta chain sequences. An Illumina MiSeq was used to sequence the TCRB libraries. The source study handled its data this way. The kit vendor's proprietary platform handled demultiplexing, trimming and gene mapping. The table was pulled from immuneACCESS by TCRdb, which kept in-frame rearrangements only. Such tables lose some clones; where checked, under half of the loss comes from unresolved V genes, and the rest has no known cause. V, J and clone size reflect that table, while D and trimming were determined from the DNA. Within this sample are 50,000 to 70,000 clones, with roughly 74% of them counted one time only. Roughly 5% of the sample is held by the ten biggest clonotypes.

This specimen's time point label, per the study, means: week 35, safety follow-up. A 20-mer mutant IDH1 peptide at 300 micrograms in Montanide made up each vaccine dose, which was injected subcutaneously together with topical imiquimod. Eight vaccinations were administered to patients in weeks 1, 3, 5, 7, 11, 15, 19 and 23, corresponding to visits V03 through V10. The donors had newly diagnosed IDH1-mutant astrocytomas of WHO grade 3 or 4 that showed loss of nuclear ATRX. The samples were drawn from NOA16, a multicentre, single-arm, open-label phase I trial in Germany that tested a mutant IDH1 peptide vaccine in humans for the first time. The DNeasy Blood and Tissue Kit was used to extract genomic DNA from EDTA blood for TCRB sequencing.

The chain is assembled from TRBV12-5 and TRBJ1-2; there is no confident call for the D gene. The source was PBMCs, collected from a glioma patient whose treatment included an IDH1 peptide vaccine. The receptor was derived from a man over 45 with glioma. CDR3 loop: CASGLVGRGGYTF. The base sequence is TGTGCTAGTGGTTTGGTAGGGCGGGGAGGCTACACCTTC.